This TCR beta chain derives from a study of T cells in Graves' hyperthyroidism and ophthalmopathy. Overall study findings and caveats: Among clonotypes expanded in thyroid above 0.001, most were also found in blood.

An absence of ophthalmopathy progression within 18 months meant stable Graves' hyperthyroidism. These patients, aged 18 to 65, had recently diagnosed hyperthyroidism lasting under 2 months. Exclusion of a patient resulted from uncontrolled infection, other autoimmune disease, pregnancy or lactation. Amplification yielded TCR beta CDR3 regions, with RNA transcripts as the source. TCR CDR3 regions were first amplified by RT-PCR with HTBI primers. TCRdb re-called the multiplex PCR reads with MiXCR, one entry per CDR3 protein. The table has some 800,000 distinct CDR3 sequences, 35% to 45% seen once. On this clonotype itself: Its antigen is currently unknown.

Germline V gives CDR1 SEHNR, CDR2 FQNEAQ (reference sequence). Trimming shortened V by 6 bases and J by 2 bases, and 17 bases separated the two germline ends. This CDR3 is built from 16 residues. The origin of this receptor is a man aged 18 to 30 with Graves' hyperthyroidism. Sequencing used blood. The chain joins TRBV7-9 to TRBJ1-5; D unresolved. The CDR3 DNA follows: TGTGCCAGCAGTTTAAAAGGCGTTCTGGGCAATCAGCCCCAGCATTTT. Its protein product is CASSLKGVLGNQPQHF.